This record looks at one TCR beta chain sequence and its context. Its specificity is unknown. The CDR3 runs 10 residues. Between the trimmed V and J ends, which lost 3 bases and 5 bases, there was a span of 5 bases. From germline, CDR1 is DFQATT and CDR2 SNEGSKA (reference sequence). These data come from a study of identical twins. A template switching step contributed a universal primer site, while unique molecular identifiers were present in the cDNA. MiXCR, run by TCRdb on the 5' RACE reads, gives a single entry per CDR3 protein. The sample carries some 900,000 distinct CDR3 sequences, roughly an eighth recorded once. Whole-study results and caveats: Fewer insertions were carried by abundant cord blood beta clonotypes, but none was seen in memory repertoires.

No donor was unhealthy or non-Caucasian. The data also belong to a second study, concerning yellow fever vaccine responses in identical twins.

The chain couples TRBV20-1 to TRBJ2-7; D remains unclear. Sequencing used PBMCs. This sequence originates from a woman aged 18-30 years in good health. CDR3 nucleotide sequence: TGCAGTGCTAGCGGAAACGAGCAGTACGTC. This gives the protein CSASGNEQYV.